The 7 T cell receptor beta chains presented below share a single source sample, sequenced in a study of PD-1 blockade in mismatch repair-deficient tumors. Using immunoSEQ multiplex PCR, the repertoire was profiled, and TCRdb retains in-frame clones only, with some absent. The sample holds over 9,000 clones; about nine tenths are singletons and the top ten take approximately 9.8%. As for time point: approximately 10-day in vitro stimulation with candidate neoantigen peptide 3. These TCRs' antigens remain unknown. The source material was cells cultured in vitro, sampled from a patient treated with pembrolizumab. These receptors originate from an adult with mismatch repair-deficient cancer.

The V gene is TRBV6-6, the J gene TRBJ1-2; D gene uncertain. Trimming took 5 bases from V and 8 from J, leaving 15 bases between them. The CDR3 covers 13 residues. CDR1 is MNHNY, CDR2 SVGAGI, per germline (reference sequence). The CDR3 spells CASSLGGGGGYTF. For the CDR3, the DNA is TGTGCCAGCAGTCTCGGAGGCGGTGGCGGCTACACCTTC.

The gene calls are TRBV5-4 and TRBJ1-2; D is unresolved. The CDR3 contains 15 residues. Trimming shortened V by 0 bases and J by 3 bases, and 12 bases separated the two germline ends. CDR1 is SGHNT, CDR2 YYREEE, per germline (reference sequence). The CDR3 DNA sequence: TGTGCCAGCAGCTTGGCCTTTTCGCCAGACTATGGCTACACCTTC. Translated, it gives CASSLAFSPDYGYTF.

This chain uses TRBV5-1 with TRBJ2-6; D uncertain. Between the trimmed V and J ends, which lost 2 bases and 0 bases, there was a span of 12 bases. The CDR3 covers 17 residues. Germline-derived CDR1 and CDR2 are SGHRS and YFSETQ. This CDR3 is CASSLSPRSSGANVLTF. In nucleotides, the CDR3 is TGCGCCAGCAGCTTATCTCCCAGAAGCTCTGGGGCCAACGTCCTGACTTTC.

This clone was detected only once. This chain joins TRBV6-5 and TRBJ1-1, with D unclear. CDR3 length equals 13 residues. Per germline, CDR1 MNHEY and CDR2 SVGAGI. Trimming stripped 6 bases from V and 0 bases from J, with 8 bases between. The CDR3 DNA is TGTGCCAGCAGGGAGACACTGAACACTGAAGCTTTCTTT. It specifies CASRETLNTEAFF.

The V gene is TRBV28, the J gene TRBJ1-2, with TRBD1 identical over 7 bases. This CDR3 comprises 13 residues. The V and J ends lost 6 bases and 8 bases, in that order; junction bases with no gene match: 9. Germline values: CDR1 MDHEN, CDR2 SYDVKM. The CDR3 nucleotides read TGTGCCAGCAGAGCCGACAGGGTTGGCGGCTACACCTTC. This codes for CASRADRVGGYTF.

This chain joins TRBV6-1 and TRBJ2-7; D unclear. The CDR3 consists of 14 residues. Trimming took 5 bases from V and 0 from J, leaving 11 bases between them. CDR1 is MNHNS and CDR2 is SASEGT in the germline V gene. The DNA for the CDR3 is TGTGCCAGCAGTCCCCATGGTCCCTCCTACGAGCAGTACTTC. It encodes CASSPHGPSYEQYF.

The chain joins TRBV7-9 to TRBJ2-2; no definite D call. This CDR3 has 13 amino acids. CDR1 is SEHNR, CDR2 FQNEAQ, per germline (reference sequence). V lost 4 bases and J lost 1, with 4 bases in between. The CDR3 here is CASSYWNTGELFF. DNA of the CDR3: TGTGCCAGCAGCTATTGGAACACCGGGGAGCTGTTTTTT.